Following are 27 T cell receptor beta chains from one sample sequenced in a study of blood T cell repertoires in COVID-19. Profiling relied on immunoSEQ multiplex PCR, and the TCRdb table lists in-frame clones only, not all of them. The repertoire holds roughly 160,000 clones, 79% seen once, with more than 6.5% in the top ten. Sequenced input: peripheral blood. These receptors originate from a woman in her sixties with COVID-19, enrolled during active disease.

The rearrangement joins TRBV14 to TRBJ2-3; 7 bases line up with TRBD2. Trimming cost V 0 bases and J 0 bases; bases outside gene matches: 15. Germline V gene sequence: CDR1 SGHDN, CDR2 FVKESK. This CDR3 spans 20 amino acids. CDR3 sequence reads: CASSQDTAGSLGRSTDTQYF. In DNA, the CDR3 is TGTGCCAGCAGCCAAGACACAGCGGGGTCCCTCGGGAGGAGCACAGATACGCAGTATTTT. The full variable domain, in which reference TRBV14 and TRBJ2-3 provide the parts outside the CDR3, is EAGVTQFPSHSVIEKGQTVTLRCDPISGHDNLYWYRRVMGKEIKFLLHFVKESKQDESGMPNNRFLAERTGGTYSTLKVQPAELEDSGVYFCASSQDTAGSLGRSTDTQYFGPGTRLTVL.

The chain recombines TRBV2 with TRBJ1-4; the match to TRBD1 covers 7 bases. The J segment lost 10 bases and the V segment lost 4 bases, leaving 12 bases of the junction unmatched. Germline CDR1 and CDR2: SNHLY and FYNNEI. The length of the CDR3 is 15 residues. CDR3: CASSGPRQGGGKLFF. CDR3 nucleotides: TGTGCCAGCAGTGGACCCAGACAGGGTGGTGGAAAACTGTTTTTT.

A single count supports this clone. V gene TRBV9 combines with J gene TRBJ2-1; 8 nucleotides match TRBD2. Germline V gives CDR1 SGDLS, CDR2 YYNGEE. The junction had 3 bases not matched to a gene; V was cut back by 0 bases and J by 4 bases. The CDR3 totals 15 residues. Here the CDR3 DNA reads TGTGCCAGCAGCGTAGAGGGCGGGGGGTACAATGAGCAGTTCTTC. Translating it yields CASSVEGGGYNEQFF.

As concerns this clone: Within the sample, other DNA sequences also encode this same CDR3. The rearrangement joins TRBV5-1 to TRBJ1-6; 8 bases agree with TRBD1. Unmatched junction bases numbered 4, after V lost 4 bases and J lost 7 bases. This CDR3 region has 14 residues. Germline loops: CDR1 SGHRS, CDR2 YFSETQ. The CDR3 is CASSLRDRNSPLHF. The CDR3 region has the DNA TGCGCCAGCAGCCTCCGGGACAGGAATTCACCCCTCCACTTT.

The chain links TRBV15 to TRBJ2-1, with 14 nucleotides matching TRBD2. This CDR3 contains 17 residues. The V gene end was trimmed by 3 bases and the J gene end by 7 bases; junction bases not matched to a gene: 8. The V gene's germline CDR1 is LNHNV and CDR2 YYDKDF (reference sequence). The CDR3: CATSSPGLAGEGNEQFF. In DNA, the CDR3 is TGTGCCACCAGCAGTCCGGGACTAGCGGGAGAAGGGAATGAGCAGTTCTTC.

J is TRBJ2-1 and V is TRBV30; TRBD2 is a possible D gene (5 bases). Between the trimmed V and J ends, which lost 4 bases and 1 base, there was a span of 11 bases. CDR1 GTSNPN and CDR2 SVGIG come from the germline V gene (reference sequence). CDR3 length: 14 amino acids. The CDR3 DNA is TGTGCCTGGATGCGAGGGATTTCCTACAATGAGCAGTTCTTC. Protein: CAWMRGISYNEQFF.

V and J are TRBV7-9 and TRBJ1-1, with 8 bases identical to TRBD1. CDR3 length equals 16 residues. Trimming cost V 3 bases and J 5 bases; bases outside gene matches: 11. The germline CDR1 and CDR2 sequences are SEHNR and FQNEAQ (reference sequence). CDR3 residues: CASSFDIAGGRTEAFF. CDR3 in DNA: TGTGCCAGCAGCTTCGATATTGCAGGGGGCCGGACTGAAGCTTTCTTT.

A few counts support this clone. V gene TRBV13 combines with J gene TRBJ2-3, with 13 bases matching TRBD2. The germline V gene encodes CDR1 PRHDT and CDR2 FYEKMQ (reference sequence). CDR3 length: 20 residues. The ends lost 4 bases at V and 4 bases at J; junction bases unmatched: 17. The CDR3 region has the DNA TGTGCCAGCAGCTCGTTCCAACGGACTAGCGGGAGAGGTGTCCCAGATACGCAGTATTTT. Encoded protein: CASSSFQRTSGRGVPDTQYF.

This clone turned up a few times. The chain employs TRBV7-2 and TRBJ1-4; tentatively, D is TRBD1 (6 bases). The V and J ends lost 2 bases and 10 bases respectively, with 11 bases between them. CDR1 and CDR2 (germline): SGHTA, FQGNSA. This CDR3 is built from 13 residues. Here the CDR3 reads CASSLPGVGKLFF. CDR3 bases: TGTGCCAGCAGCTTACCAGGGGTTGGAAAACTGTTTTTT.

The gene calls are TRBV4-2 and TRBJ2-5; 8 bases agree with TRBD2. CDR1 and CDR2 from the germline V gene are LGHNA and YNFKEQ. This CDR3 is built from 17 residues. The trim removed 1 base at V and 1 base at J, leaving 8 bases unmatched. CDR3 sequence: CASSQGFETSAQETQYF. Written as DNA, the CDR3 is TGTGCCAGCAGCCAAGGATTTGAGACTAGCGCCCAAGAGACCCAGTACTTC.

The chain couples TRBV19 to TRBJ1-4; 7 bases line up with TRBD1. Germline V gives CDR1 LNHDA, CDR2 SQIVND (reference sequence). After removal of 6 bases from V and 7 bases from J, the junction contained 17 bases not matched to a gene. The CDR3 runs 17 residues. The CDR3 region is CASRRQGFSVEGEKLFF. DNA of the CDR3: TGTGCCAGTAGGAGACAGGGTTTTTCCGTGGAGGGTGAAAAACTGTTTTTT.

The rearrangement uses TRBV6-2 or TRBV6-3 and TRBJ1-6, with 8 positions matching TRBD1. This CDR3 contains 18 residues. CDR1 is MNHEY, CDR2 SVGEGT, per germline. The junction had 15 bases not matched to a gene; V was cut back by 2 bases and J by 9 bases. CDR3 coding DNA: TGTGCCAGCAGTTACCGTAATCACGGACAGGGTCGTTCTTCACCCCTCCACTTT. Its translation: CASSYRNHGQGRSSPLHF.

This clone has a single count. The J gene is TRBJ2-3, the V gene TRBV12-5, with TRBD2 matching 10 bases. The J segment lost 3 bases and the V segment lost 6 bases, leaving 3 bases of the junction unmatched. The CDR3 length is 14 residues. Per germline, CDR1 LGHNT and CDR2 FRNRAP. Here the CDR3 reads CASGAAGGTDTQYF. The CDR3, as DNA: TGTGCTAGTGGGGCAGCGGGAGGGACAGATACGCAGTATTTT.

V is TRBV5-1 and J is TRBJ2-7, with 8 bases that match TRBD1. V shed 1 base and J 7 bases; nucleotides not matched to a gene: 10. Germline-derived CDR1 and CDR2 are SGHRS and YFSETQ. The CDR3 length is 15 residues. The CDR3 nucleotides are TGCGCCAGCAGCTTGAGGACAGGGCATTCCGGGGAGCAGTACTTC. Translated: CASSLRTGHSGEQYF.

The CDR3 spells CASSLVGDSYNEQFF. The CDR3 DNA sequence: TGCGCCAGCAGCTTGGTGGGCGACTCCTACAATGAGCAGTTCTTC. The chain recombines TRBV5-1 with TRBJ2-1; the D is unclear. Germline CDR1 reads SGHRS; CDR2 reads YFSETQ. The CDR3 extends over 15 amino acids. The V end was cut by 0 bases, the J end by 0 bases, with 7 bases between.

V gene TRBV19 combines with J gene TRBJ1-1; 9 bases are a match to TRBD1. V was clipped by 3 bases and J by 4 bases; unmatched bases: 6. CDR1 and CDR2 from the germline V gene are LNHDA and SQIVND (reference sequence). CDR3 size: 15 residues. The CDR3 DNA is TGTGCCAGTAGTATCAACACAGGGGGCGGCACTGAAGCTTTCTTT. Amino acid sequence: CASSINTGGGTEAFF.

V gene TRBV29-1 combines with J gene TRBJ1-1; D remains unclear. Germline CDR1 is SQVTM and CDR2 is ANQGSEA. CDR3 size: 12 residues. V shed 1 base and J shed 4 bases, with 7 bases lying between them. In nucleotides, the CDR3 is TGCAGCGTTGAAGGGCGGGGCACTGAAGCTTTCTTT. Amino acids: CSVEGRGTEAFF.

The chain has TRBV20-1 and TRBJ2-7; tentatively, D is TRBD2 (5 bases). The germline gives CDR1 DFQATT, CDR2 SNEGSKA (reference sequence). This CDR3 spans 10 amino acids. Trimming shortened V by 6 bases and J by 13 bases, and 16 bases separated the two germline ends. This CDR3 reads CSALSGPQYF. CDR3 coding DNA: TGCAGTGCCCTCAGCGGACCACAATACTTC.

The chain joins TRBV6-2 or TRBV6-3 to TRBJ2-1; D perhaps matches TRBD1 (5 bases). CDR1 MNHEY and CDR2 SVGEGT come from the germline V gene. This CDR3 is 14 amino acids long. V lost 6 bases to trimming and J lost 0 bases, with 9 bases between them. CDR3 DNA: TGTGCCAGCAGCTTCGACAGCTCCTACAATGAGCAGTTCTTC. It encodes CASSFDSSYNEQFF.

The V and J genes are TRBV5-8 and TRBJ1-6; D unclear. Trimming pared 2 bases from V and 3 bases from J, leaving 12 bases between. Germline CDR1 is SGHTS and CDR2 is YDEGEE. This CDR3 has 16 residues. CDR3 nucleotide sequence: TGTGCCAGCAGCTTTGGCGGAGGGAGCTATAATTCACCCCTCCACTTT. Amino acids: CASSFGGGSYNSPLHF.

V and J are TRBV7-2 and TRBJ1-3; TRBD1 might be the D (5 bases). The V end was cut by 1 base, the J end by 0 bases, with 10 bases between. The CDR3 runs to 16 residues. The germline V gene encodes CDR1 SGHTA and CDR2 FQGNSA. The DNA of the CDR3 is TGTGCCAGCAGCTTAGTACGCAGGGCCTCTGGAAACACCATATATTTT. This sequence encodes CASSLVRRASGNTIYF.

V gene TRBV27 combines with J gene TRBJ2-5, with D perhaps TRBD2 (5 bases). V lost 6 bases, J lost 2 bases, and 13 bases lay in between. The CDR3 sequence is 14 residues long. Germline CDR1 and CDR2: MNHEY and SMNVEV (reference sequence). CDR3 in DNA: TGTGCCAGCAGGCTCCTAGCTTCACAAGAGACCCAGTACTTC. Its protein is CASRLLASQETQYF.

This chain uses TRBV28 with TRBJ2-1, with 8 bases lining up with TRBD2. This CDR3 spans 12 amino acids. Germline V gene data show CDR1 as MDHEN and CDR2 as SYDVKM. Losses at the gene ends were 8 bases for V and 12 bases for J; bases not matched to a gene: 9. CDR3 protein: CASAGGGSLQFF. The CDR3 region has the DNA TGTGCCAGCGCGGGGGGAGGGAGTTTGCAGTTCTTC.

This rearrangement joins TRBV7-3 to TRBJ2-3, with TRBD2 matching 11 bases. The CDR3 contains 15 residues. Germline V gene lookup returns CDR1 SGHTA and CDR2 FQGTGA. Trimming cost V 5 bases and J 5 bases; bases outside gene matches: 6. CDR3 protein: CASSTIAGGLDTQYF. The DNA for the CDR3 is TGTGCCAGCAGCACTATAGCGGGGGGGTTAGATACGCAGTATTTT.

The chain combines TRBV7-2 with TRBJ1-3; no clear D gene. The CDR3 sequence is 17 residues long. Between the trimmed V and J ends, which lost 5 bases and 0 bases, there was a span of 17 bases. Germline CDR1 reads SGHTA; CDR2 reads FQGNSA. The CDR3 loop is CASSPRGGTSSGNTIYF. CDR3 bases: TGTGCCAGCAGCCCCCGGGGAGGAACAAGCTCTGGAAACACCATATATTTT. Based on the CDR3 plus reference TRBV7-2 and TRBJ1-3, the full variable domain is GAGVSQSPSNKVTEKGKDVELRCDPISGHTALYWYRQSLGQGLEFLIYFQGNSAPDKSGLPSDRFSAERTGGSVSTLTIQRTQQEDSAVYLCASSPRGGTSSGNTIYFGEGSWLTVV.

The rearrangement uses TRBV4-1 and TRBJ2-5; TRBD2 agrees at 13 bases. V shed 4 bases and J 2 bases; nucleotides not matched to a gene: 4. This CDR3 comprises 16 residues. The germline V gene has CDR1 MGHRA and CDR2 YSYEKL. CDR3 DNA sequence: TGCGCCAGCAGCCCGGGACTAGCGGGGCCTCAAGAGACCCAGTACTTC. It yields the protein CASSPGLAGPQETQYF.

CDR3: CASSQASGGWGTGELFF. As DNA, the CDR3 is TGCGCCAGCAGCCAAGCCTCAGGGGGCTGGGGCACCGGGGAGCTGTTTTTT. This chain joins TRBV4-3 and TRBJ2-2, with 8 bases identical to TRBD1. In germline, CDR1 is LGHNA, CDR2 YSLEER. The junction had 8 bases not matched to a gene; V was cut back by 1 base and J by 4 bases. This CDR3 region has 17 residues.